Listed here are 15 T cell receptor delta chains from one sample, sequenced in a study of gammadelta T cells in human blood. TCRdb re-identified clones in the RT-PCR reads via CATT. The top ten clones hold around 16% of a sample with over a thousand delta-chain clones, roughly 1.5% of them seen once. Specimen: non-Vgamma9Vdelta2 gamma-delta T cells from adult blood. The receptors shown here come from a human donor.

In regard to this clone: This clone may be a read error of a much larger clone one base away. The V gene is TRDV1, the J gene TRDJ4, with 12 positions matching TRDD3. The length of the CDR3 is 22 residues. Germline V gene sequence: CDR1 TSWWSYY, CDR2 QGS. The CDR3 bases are TGTGCTCTTGGGGAACTAGCACAGGGCTGGGGGATACGCCAACCGCGGGCCAGACTCCTGATCTTT. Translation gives CALGELAQGWGIRQPRARLLIF.

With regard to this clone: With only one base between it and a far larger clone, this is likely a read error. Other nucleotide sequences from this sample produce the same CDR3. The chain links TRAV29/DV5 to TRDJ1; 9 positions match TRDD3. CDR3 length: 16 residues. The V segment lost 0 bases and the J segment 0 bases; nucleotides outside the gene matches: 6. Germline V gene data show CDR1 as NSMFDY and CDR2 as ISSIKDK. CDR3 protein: CAASARGDTYTDKLIF. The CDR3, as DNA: TGTGCAGCAAGCGCACGGGGGGATACATACACCGATAAACTCATCTTT.

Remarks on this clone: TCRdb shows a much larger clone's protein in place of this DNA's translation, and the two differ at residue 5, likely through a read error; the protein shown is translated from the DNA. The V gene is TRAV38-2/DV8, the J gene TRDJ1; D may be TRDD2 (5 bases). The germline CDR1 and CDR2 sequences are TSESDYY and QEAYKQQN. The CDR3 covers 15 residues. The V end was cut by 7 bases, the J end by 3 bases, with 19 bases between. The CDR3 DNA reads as TGTGCTTATCTTCTTCCCCCTCACTACCCCGATAAACTCATCTTT. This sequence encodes CAYLLPPHYPDKLIF.

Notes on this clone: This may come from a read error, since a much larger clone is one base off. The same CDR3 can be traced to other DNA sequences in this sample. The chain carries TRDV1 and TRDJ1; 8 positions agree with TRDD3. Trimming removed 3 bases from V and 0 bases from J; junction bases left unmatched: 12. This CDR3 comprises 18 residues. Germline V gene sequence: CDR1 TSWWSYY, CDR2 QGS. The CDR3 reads CALGDPYGLGDNTDKLIF. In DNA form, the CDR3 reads TGTGCTCTTGGGGACCCATACGGTCTGGGGGACAACACCGATAAACTCATCTTT.

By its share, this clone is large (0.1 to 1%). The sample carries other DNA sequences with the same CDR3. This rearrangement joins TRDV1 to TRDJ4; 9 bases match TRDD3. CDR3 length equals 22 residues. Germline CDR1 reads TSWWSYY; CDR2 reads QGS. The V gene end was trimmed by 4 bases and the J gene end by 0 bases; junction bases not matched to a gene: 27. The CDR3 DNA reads TGTGCTCTTGGGGTCTCCAAGTGGGTTCCCATCCTAACTGGGGGACCGGCCAGACCCCTGATCTTT. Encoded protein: CALGVSKWVPILTGGPARPLIF.

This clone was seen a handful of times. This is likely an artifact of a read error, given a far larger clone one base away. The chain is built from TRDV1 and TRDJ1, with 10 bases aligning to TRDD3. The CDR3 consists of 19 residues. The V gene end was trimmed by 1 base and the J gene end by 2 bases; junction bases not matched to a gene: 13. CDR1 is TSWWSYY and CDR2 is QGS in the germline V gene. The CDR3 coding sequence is TGTGCTCTTGGGGAACGGGCTTATTTCTGGGGGATAGAGACCGATAAACTCATCTTT. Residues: CALGERAYFWGIETDKLIF.

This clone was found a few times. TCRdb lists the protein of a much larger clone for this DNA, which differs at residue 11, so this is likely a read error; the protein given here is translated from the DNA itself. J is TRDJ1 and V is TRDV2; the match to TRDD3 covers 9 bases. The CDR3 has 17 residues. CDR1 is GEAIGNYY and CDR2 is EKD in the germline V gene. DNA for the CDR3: TGTGCCTGTAACACTAAGGGGCCCTGGGGGATGCGCTCGAAACTCATCTTT. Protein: CACNTKGPWGMRSKLIF.

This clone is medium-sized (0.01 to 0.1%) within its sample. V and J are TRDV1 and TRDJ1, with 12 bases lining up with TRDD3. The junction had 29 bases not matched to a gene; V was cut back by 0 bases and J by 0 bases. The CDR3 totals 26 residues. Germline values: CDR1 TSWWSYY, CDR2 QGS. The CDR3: CALGELWPVLLLGDTGPSAYTDKLIF. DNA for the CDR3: TGTGCTCTTGGGGAACTATGGCCCGTCCTATTACTGGGGGATACTGGCCCGTCCGCGTACACCGATAAACTCATCTTT.

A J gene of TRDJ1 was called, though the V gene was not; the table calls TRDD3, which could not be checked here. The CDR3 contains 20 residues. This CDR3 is CALGERVLRLMGPYTDKLIF. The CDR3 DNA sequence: TGTGCTCTTGGGGAAAGGGTACTACGGCTGATGGGGCCATACACCGATAAACTCATCTTT.

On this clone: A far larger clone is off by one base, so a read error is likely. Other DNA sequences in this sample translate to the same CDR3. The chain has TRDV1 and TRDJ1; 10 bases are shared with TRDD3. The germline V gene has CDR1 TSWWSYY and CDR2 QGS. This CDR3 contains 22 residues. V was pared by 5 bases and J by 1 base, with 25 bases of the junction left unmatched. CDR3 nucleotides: TGTGCTCTTGGGCCTAGGGTGAGGCCGTACTGGGGGATCCGCCAGCCCACCGATAAACTCATCTTT. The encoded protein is CALGPRVRPYWGIRQPTDKLIF.

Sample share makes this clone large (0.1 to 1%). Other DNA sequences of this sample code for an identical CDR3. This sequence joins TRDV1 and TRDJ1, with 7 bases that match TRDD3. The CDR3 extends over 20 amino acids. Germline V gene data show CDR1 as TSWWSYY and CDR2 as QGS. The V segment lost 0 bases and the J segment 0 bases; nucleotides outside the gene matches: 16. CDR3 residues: CALGELTLFWGEPDTDKLIF. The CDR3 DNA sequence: TGTGCTCTTGGGGAACTGACCCTCTTCTGGGGGGAACCCGACACCGATAAACTCATCTTT.

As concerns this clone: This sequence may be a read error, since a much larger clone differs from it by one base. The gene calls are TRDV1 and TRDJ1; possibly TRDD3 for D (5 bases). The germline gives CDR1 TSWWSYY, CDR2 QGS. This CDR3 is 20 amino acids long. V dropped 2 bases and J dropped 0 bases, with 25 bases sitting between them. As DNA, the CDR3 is TGTGCTCTTGGGGAAGAGGAAAAGATAACCCCCGCGGGATACACCGATAAACTCATCTTT. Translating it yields CALGEEEKITPAGYTDKLIF.

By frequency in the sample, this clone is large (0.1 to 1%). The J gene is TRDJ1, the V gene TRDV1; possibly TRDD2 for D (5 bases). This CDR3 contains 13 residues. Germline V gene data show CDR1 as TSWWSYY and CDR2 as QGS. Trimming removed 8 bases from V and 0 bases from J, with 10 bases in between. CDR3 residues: CALFLSYTDKLIF. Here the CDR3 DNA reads TGTGCTCTTTTCCTGTCGTACACCGATAAACTCATCTTT.

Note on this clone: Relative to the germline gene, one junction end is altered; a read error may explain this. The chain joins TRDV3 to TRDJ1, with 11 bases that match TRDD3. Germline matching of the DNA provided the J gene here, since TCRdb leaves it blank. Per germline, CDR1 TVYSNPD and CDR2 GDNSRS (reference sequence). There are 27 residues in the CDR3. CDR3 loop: CAFPKFFPAWIPPGGLGDMPYTDELIF. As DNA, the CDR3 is TGTGCCTTCCCCAAGTTTTTCCCCGCCTGGATACCGCCCGGGGGACTGGGGGATATGCCGTACACCGATGAACTCATCTTT.

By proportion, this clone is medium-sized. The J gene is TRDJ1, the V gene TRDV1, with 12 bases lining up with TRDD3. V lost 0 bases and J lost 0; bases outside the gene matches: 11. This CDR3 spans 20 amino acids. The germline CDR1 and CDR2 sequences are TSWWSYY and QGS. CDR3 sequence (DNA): TGTGCTCTTGGGGAACTAGCCTACTGGGGGATACACCCGTACACCGATAAACTCATCTTT. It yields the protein CALGELAYWGIHPYTDKLIF.